The rows below give T cell receptor beta chains drawn from one sample of a study of blood T cell repertoires in COVID-19. The repertoire was sequenced with immunoSEQ multiplex PCR; TCRdb's copy has only in-frame clones and lacks some. The sample has roughly 190,000 clones, about 85% seen once. Input material: peripheral blood. All receptors derive from a woman of 80 years or more in a cohort sampled during active or convalescent COVID-19. Both conserved end residues are part of each CDR3. The D gene is left open where the match is weak. Clone sizes are given selectively: once, few, many, or a class where the clone is expanded.

d_call	j_call	v_call	clone_size	cdr3_nt	cdr3_aa
-	TRBJ1-2	TRBV27	-	TGTGCCAGCAGTTTATCAAGAATCGCAGGCCTGTACGGCTACACCTTC	CASSLSRIAGLYGYTF
-	TRBJ1-6	TRBV4-3	-	TGCGCCAGCAGCCAAGGGTCAGGGGATTCACCCCTCCACTTT	CASSQGSGDSPLHF
-	TRBJ2-5	TRBV10-3	-	TGTGCCATCAGTGATCCGGGGGGCGGGGAGACCCAGTACTTC	CAISDPGGGETQYF
TRBD2	TRBJ2-5	TRBV4-1	-	TGCGCCAGCAGCGCCGCCGGCGGGGGGGCCTTGAAGACCCAGTACTTC	CASSAAGGGALKTQYF
TRBD1	TRBJ1-6	TRBV5-6	-	TGTGCCAGCAGCTTACAGGGGGCTACTAATTCACCCCTCCACTTT	CASSLQGATNSPLHF
-	TRBJ1-3	TRBV30	once	TGTGCCTGGAGCGACAACTGGCTAACAGGGAAGTTTACTGGAAACACCATATATTTT	CAWSDNWLTGKFTGNTIYF
TRBD2	TRBJ2-1	TRBV18	once	TGTGCCAGCTCACCACGGGGGGAACTAGCGGGAGTCAATGAGCAGTTCTTC	CASSPRGELAGVNEQFF
-	TRBJ2-1	TRBV9	-	TGTGCCAGCAGCGTCCAAGAGGGTTCCTACAATGAGCAGTTCTTC	CASSVQEGSYNEQFF
-	TRBJ1-5	TRBV12-3/TRBV12-4	-	TGTGCCAGCAGTTTTGAGAGAAATCAGCCCCAGCATTTT	CASSFERNQPQHF
TRBD1	TRBJ1-4	TRBV3-1/TRBV3-2	-	TGTGCCAGCAGCCAAGAGACAGGGGGCCTTCAAAAACTGTTTTTT	CASSQETGGLQKLFF
TRBD2	TRBJ2-5	TRBV6-5	-	TGTGCCAGCAGTTACTCTGACCGGGGGGAAGAGACCCAGTACTTC	CASSYSDRGEETQYF
TRBD1	TRBJ2-1	TRBV19	-	TGTGCCAGTATGGCCCGGACAGGTTCCTACAATGAGCAGTTCTTC	CASMARTGSYNEQFF
TRBD1	TRBJ1-2	TRBV4-3	-	TGCGCCAGCAGCCAAGTTTCCAGGGGGTCCAACTATGGCTACACCTTC	CASSQVSRGSNYGYTF
TRBD1	TRBJ2-1	TRBV9	once	TGTGCCAGCAGCCGTCAGACAGGGGGCTACAATGAGCAGTTCTTC	CASSRQTGGYNEQFF
TRBD1	TRBJ2-3	TRBV5-4	-	TGTGCCAGCAGCATTACCGGGACAGGGGGGAGAGATACGCAGTATTTT	CASSITGTGGRDTQYF
TRBD1	TRBJ1-4	TRBV5-1	-	TGCGCCAGCAGCGGGGACAGGTGGAATGAAAAACTGTTTTTT	CASSGDRWNEKLFF
-	TRBJ1-1	TRBV6-5	once	TGTGCCAGCAGCGCCAATGCGGATCCCCCGACGGGGGCTTTCTTT	CASSANADPPTGAFF
TRBD1	TRBJ1-5	TRBV2	-	TGTGCCAGCGAAAACGACAGGGATCAGCCCCAGCATTTT	CASENDRDQPQHF
TRBD1	TRBJ2-7	TRBV6-5	-	TGTGCCAGCAGTTACACGGACAGGGGTCCCTCCTACGAGCAGTACTTC	CASSYTDRGPSYEQYF
TRBD1	TRBJ2-1	TRBV6-2/TRBV6-3	-	TGTGCCAGCAGTTACGTACAGGGGGCCCTCGGGGTCCATGAGCAGTTCTTC	CASSYVQGALGVHEQFF
TRBD1	TRBJ2-1	TRBV11-2	-	TGTGCCAGCAGCTTAGATGGGGGACAGGGGGGACCTTACAATGAGCAGTTCTTC	CASSLDGGQGGPYNEQFF
-	TRBJ1-2	TRBV9	-	TGTGCCAGCAGCGTAGGGACAGCATATGGCTACACCTTC	CASSVGTAYGYTF
-	TRBJ1-5	TRBV10-2	-	TGCGCCAGCAGTGGGGGCAGGGTCTATCAGCCCCAGCATTTT	CASSGGRVYQPQHF
-	TRBJ1-2	TRBV5-1	-	TGCGCCAGCAGCTCTGGGACAACTATACAGACTAACTATGGCTACACCTTC	CASSSGTTIQTNYGYTF
-	TRBJ2-3	TRBV28	-	TGTGCCATCCGACGCAGTCCAGGCGATACGCAGTATTTT	CAIRRSPGDTQYF
-	TRBJ1-1	TRBV18	-	TGTGCCAGCTCACCACGTCCGGGGAAGGGCACTGAAGCTTTCTTT	CASSPRPGKGTEAFF
TRBD1	TRBJ1-2	TRBV7-2	-	TGTGCCAGCAGCTTATCTCCCCGACAGGGGGCAGGCGACTATGGCTACACCTTC	CASSLSPRQGAGDYGYTF
-	TRBJ2-5	TRBV3-1/TRBV3-2	-	TGTGCCAGCAGCCTCCCGGGGGGCAGTGAGACCCAGTACTTC	CASSLPGGSETQYF
-	TRBJ2-3	TRBV18	-	TGTGCCAGCTCACCTCTGTCGGGTACGCAGTATTTT	CASSPLSGTQYF
TRBD2	TRBJ2-5	TRBV19	-	TGTGCCAGTACCACCCACCGGACTAGCGGGCTGGAGACCCAGTACTTC	CASTTHRTSGLETQYF
-	TRBJ2-1	TRBV7-2	-	TGTGCCAGCAGCTTAGGACAGGTCAGTGAGCAGTTCTTC	CASSLGQVSEQFF
-	TRBJ1-6	TRBV7-9	-	TGTGCCAGCAGACCTCTTAAAGACAGGAGAGCTTCACCCCTCCACTTT	CASRPLKDRRASPLHF
-	TRBJ1-5	TRBV30	-	TGTGCCTGGAGCGAATCCACGAGCCAGCCCCAGCATTTT	CAWSESTSQPQHF
-	TRBJ2-7	TRBV4-1	-	TGCGCCAGCAGCCAAGTTCTTTCGAACAGCTACTCCTACGAGCAGTACTTC	CASSQVLSNSYSYEQYF
-	TRBJ2-1	TRBV4-3	-	TGCGCCAGCAGCCACTCGACAGGCAATGAGCAGTTCTTC	CASSHSTGNEQFF
-	TRBJ1-2	TRBV6-1	-	TGTGCCAGCAGTGAAATTGATAAGAGGTCGGGCTACACCTTC	CASSEIDKRSGYTF
-	TRBJ2-5	TRBV7-2	-	TGTGCCAGCAGCCCCAGGGCCCGCCTGGGGAAAGAGACCCAGTACTTC	CASSPRARLGKETQYF
-	TRBJ2-1	TRBV11-2	-	TGTGCCAGCAGCTTACGGGTAGCGGCAAACTCCTACAATGAGCAGTTCTTC	CASSLRVAANSYNEQFF
-	TRBJ2-1	TRBV27	-	TGTGCCAGCAGTTTAGGCCAGGGGAACAATGAGCAGTTCTTC	CASSLGQGNNEQFF
-	TRBJ2-2	TRBV27	-	TGTGCCAGCAGCCCTCACTCCGGGGAGCTGTTTTTT	CASSPHSGELFF
-	TRBJ1-1	TRBV4-1	-	TGCGCCAGCAGCCAATTGACAGGCTCCCTGAACACTGAAGCTTTCTTT	CASSQLTGSLNTEAFF
TRBD2	TRBJ2-3	TRBV6-4	-	TGTGCCAGCAGTGACTCTTCCGCGGGAGGTATCACAGATACGCAGTATTTT	CASSDSSAGGITDTQYF